The rows below give T cell receptor beta chains drawn from one sample of a study of beta chain features in type 1 diabetes. Using immunoSEQ multiplex PCR, the repertoire was profiled, and TCRdb retains in-frame clones only, with some absent. The data show under 300,000 clones, 16% seen once. The sequenced material came from naive CD4+ T cells from blood. The receptors originated from a young man with type 1 diabetes. Each CDR3 is given with its conserved first and last residue. D genes are given only for firm matches. The size entry is marked missing in some rows and otherwise reads once, few, many or a size class.

TRBV29-1,TRBD2,-,TRBJ2-1,CSVGLAGGDRFF,TGCAGCGTGGGACTAGCGGGAGGGGACAGGTTCTTC
TRBV4-2,-,few,TRBJ2-7,CASSQDLTRRGEQYF,TGTGCCAGCAGCCAAGATTTGACTAGACGAGGCGAGCAGTACTTC
TRBV19,-,-,TRBJ2-3,CASAAQGADTQYF,TGTGCCAGTGCCGCCCAGGGAGCCGATACGCAGTATTTT
TRBV15,-,-,TRBJ1-2,CATSLTGTQGYTF,TGTGCCACCAGCTTGACCGGGACTCAGGGCTACACCTTC
TRBV19,-,-,TRBJ2-7,CASTGAQTGNYEQYF,TGTGCCAGTACCGGAGCACAAACTGGGAACTACGAGCAGTACTTC
TRBV29-1,TRBD2,few,TRBJ2-7,CSVEATSAAQYF,TGCAGCGTTGAGGCCACTAGCGCTGCGCAGTACTTC
TRBV5-1,TRBD1,few,TRBJ2-7,CASSLGPDRVRPYEQYF,TGCGCCAGCAGCTTGGGCCCGGACAGGGTCCGACCCTACGAGCAGTACTTC
TRBV7-2,-,few,TRBJ2-7,CASSPTSSEQYF,TGTGCCAGCAGCCCGACTAGTTCCGAGCAGTACTTC
TRBV5-1,TRBD1,few,TRBJ2-7,CASSRSGTGALYEQYF,TGCGCCAGCAGCCGTTCCGGGACAGGGGCGTTATACGAGCAGTACTTC
TRBV28,-,-,TRBJ2-7,CASTLPGKSYEQYF,TGTGCCAGCACCCTGCCGGGCAAATCCTACGAGCAGTACTTC
TRBV5-1,-,-,TRBJ1-1,CASSLPGGDTEAFF,TGCGCCAGCAGCCTCCCAGGCGGTGACACTGAAGCTTTCTTT
TRBV11-2,-,few,TRBJ2-1,CASRPGVYNEQFF,TGTGCCAGCAGGCCCGGGGTCTACAATGAGCAGTTCTTC
TRBV7-9,-,few,TRBJ2-3,CASSLSPVTDTQYF,TGTGCCAGCAGCTTGTCCCCAGTCACAGATACGCAGTATTTT
TRBV27,TRBD1,few,TRBJ2-6,CASSPRDRSLSGANVLTF,TGTGCCAGCAGTCCCAGGGACAGATCTCTCTCTGGGGCCAACGTCCTGACTTTC
TRBV30,-,few,TRBJ1-5,CAWSHGQPQHF,TGTGCCTGGAGTCATGGACAGCCCCAGCATTTT
TRBV9,TRBD1,-,TRBJ2-7,CASSRQGKNEQYF,TGTGCCAGCAGTCGACAGGGAAAGAACGAGCAGTACTTC
TRBV19,-,few,TRBJ2-1,CASNVGVGYNEQFF,TGTGCCAGTAACGTAGGGGTCGGCTACAATGAGCAGTTCTTC
TRBV9,-,-,TRBJ2-7,CVSSVEGTSNEQYF,TGTGTCAGCAGCGTAGAGGGGACGTCGAACGAGCAGTACTTC
TRBV11-2,-,-,TRBJ2-3,CASSLQGTDTQYF,TGTGCCAGCAGCCTACAGGGCACAGATACGCAGTATTTT
TRBV29-1,-,few,TRBJ2-3,CSVGDRGTDTQYF,TGCAGCGTTGGCGATCGTGGCACAGATACGCAGTATTTT
TRBV29-1,TRBD1,few,TRBJ1-2,CSVDVSDRHNYGYTF,TGCAGCGTTGATGTATCGGACAGGCATAACTATGGCTACACCTTC
TRBV14,-,-,TRBJ1-2,CASSQDPGLGYTF,TGTGCCAGCAGCCAAGATCCAGGGTTGGGCTACACCTTC
TRBV30,-,few,TRBJ1-4,CAWQKNEKLFF,TGTGCCTGGCAGAAGAATGAAAAACTGTTTTTT
TRBV2,-,-,TRBJ2-3,CASSVRGGPDTQYF,TGTGCCAGCAGTGTGAGAGGAGGTCCAGATACGCAGTATTTT
TRBV4-2,-,-,TRBJ2-7,CASSQGSSTAYEQYF,TGTGCCAGCAGCCAAGGTTCTAGCACGGCCTACGAGCAGTACTTC
TRBV29-1,-,few,TRBJ2-5,CSVERRSQETQYF,TGCAGCGTTGAACGCAGGTCCCAAGAGACCCAGTACTTC
TRBV10-3,-,-,TRBJ2-7,CAITAGNTYEQYF,TGTGCCATCACGGCAGGGAATACCTACGAGCAGTACTTC
TRBV30,-,-,TRBJ1-3,CAWSFTGNTIYF,TGTGCCTGGAGTTTCACTGGAAACACCATATATTTT
TRBV5-4,TRBD2,-,TRBJ2-1,CASSSGTSSNEQFF,TGTGCCAGCAGCTCCGGGACTAGCTCCAATGAGCAGTTCTTC
TRBV30,TRBD1,few,TRBJ1-3,CAWSQGQHSGNTIYF,TGTGCCTGGAGCCAGGGACAGCACTCTGGAAACACCATATATTTT
TRBV4-1,TRBD2,-,TRBJ2-1,CASSQDRGGSSYNEQFF,TGCGCCAGCAGCCAAGATCGGGGCGGGAGCTCCTACAATGAGCAGTTCTTC
TRBV29-1,TRBD1,few,TRBJ2-1,CSGQQSGGNEQFF,TGCAGCGGTCAGCAATCAGGGGGCAATGAGCAGTTCTTC
TRBV13,-,few,TRBJ2-5,CASSLGAQETQYF,TGTGCCAGCAGCTTAGGGGCCCAAGAGACCCAGTACTTC
TRBV5-6,-,-,TRBJ2-3,CASSLRGWDTQYF,TGTGCCAGCAGCTTGCGAGGGTGGGATACGCAGTATTTT
TRBV7-2,-,few,TRBJ2-1,CASSARINNEQFF,TGTGCCAGCAGCGCCAGAATAAACAATGAGCAGTTCTTC
TRBV6-1,-,few,TRBJ2-1,CASSGDLRKGNEQFF,TGTGCCAGCAGTGGGGACCTCCGTAAGGGAAATGAGCAGTTCTTC
TRBV29-1,-,few,TRBJ2-5,CSVDGGEETQYF,TGCAGCGTTGACGGAGGGGAAGAGACCCAGTACTTC
TRBV29-1,-,few,TRBJ2-6,CGSLSSGANVLTF,TGCGGTTCCCTGAGCTCTGGGGCCAACGTCCTGACTTTC
TRBV30,-,-,TRBJ2-7,CAWNLGLSYEQYF,TGTGCCTGGAACCTGGGACTTTCCTACGAGCAGTACTTC
TRBV15,-,few,TRBJ2-7,CATTTRQGGGSYEQYF,TGTGCCACCACCACACGGCAGGGTGGAGGGTCCTACGAGCAGTACTTC
TRBV7-2,-,few,TRBJ1-2,CASSSAGLPYGYTF,TGTGCCAGCAGCTCCGCCGGCCTACCCTATGGCTACACCTTC
TRBV30,-,few,TRBJ2-5,CAWSAFETQYF,TGTGCCTGGAGTGCCTTTGAGACCCAGTACTTC
TRBV30,-,few,TRBJ1-1,CAWRQGSNTEAFF,TGTGCCTGGAGGCAGGGGAGTAACACTGAAGCTTTCTTT
TRBV7-2,-,-,TRBJ1-1,CASSRRIDTEAFF,TGTGCCAGCAGCAGGAGGATCGACACTGAAGCTTTCTTT
TRBV30,TRBD1,-,TRBJ2-1,CACPGQGAVNEQFF,TGTGCCTGCCCGGGACAGGGGGCTGTCAATGAGCAGTTCTTC